This T cell receptor (beta chain) was sequenced for a study of shared clonotypes between healthy human individuals. Study-level results: The authors expected sequencing depth to affect clonotype sharing among donors.

Data came from immunoSEQ multiplex PCR; TCRdb stores just in-frame clones and leaves some out. The profile shows 2,100,000 or so clones, approximately 96% of them singletons. This clone has a single count. Its specificity is not known. From germline, CDR1 is SGHNT and CDR2 YYREEE (reference sequence). CDR3 length equals 11 residues. Trimming stripped 1 base from V and 5 bases from J, with 3 bases between. The receptor comes from a man younger than 30 in good health. This chain uses TRBV5-4 with TRBJ2-5; the D is unclear. The sample comprised naive CD4+ T cells sorted from blood. Subset denoted: CD45RA+ positively selected. The CDR3 sequence is CASSLYETQYF. DNA for the CDR3: TGTGCCAGCAGCTTGTATGAGACCCAGTACTTC.